This T cell receptor (beta chain) came from a study of T cell responses to AZD1222 COVID-19 vaccine. Study as a whole: Second-dose recipients at about 4 or about 12 weeks were treated as one pooled group.

Germline loops: CDR1 SGHNT, CDR2 YYREEE (reference sequence). V lost 2 bases, J lost 1 base, and 7 bases lay in between. CDR3 length: 13 amino acids. In the case of this clone: Its antigen is unidentified. Other DNA sequences from this sample encode an identical CDR3 as well.

Study-level results: Spike regions recognized by vaccine-associated CD4 TCRs spanned the protein, led by 160-218 and 743-854.

The table came from immunoSEQ multiplex PCR; TCRdb's copy has only in-frame clones and leaves some out. The repertoire has more than 250,000 clones, approximately 95% of them found once; the top ten carry 0.55%. The material sequenced was peripheral blood, taken on day 0 of AZD1222 vaccination. This sequence was found in an adult in good health. The V call is TRBV5-4, the J call TRBJ2-7; tentative D call: TRBD1 (6 bases). The CDR3 nucleotides are TGTGCCAGCAGCTTACAGGGTTCCTACGAGCAGTACTTC. It is translated as CASSLQGSYEQYF.